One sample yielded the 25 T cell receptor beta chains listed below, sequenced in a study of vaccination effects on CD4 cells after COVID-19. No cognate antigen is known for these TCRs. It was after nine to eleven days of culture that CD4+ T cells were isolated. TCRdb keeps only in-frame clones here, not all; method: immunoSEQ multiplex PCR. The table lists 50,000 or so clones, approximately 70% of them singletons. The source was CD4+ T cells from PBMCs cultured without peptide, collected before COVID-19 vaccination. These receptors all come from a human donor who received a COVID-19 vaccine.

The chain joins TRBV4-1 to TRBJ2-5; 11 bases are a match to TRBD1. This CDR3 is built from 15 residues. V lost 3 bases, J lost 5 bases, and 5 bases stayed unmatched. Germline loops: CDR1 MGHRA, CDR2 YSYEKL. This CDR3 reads CASSQAGQGVETQYF. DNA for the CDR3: TGCGCCAGCAGCCAGGCGGGACAGGGGGTGGAGACCCAGTACTTC.

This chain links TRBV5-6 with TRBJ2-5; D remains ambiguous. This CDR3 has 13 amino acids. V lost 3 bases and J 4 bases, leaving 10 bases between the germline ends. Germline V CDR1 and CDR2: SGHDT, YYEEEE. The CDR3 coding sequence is TGTGCCAGCAGCTCCCCCACTTTAGAGACCCAGTACTTC. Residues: CASSSPTLETQYF.

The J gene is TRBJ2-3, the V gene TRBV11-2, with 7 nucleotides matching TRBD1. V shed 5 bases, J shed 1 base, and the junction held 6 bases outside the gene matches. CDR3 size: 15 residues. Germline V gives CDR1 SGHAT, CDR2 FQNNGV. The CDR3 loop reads CASSLGTVRTDTQYF. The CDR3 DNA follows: TGTGCCAGCAGCCTCGGGACAGTTCGCACAGATACGCAGTATTTT.

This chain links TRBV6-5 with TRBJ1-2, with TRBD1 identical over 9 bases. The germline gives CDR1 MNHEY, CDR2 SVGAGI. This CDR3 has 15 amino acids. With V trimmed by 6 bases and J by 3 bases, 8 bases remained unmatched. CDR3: CASRKQGAQDYGYTF. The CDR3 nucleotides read TGTGCCAGCAGAAAACAGGGGGCGCAGGACTATGGCTACACCTTC.

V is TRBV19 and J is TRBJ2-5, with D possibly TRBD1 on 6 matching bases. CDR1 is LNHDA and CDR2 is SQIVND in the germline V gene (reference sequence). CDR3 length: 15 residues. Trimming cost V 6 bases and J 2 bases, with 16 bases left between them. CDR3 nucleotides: TGTGCCAGTAGCCTACAGGGCGCCGGACAAGAGACCCAGTACTTC. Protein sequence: CASSLQGAGQETQYF.

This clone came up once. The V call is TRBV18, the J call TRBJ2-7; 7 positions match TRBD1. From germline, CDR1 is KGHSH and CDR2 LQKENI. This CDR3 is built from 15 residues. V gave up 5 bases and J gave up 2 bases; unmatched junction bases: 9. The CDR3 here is CASSSQGLYAYEQYF. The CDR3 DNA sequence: TGTGCCAGCTCATCACAGGGGCTCTACGCCTACGAGCAGTACTTC.

The CDR3 sequence: CASSQEGSGLVYEQYF. The DNA of the CDR3 is TGTGCCAGCAGCCAAGAAGGGAGCGGGCTAGTCTACGAGCAGTACTTC. The J gene is TRBJ2-7, the V gene TRBV4-2; D may be TRBD2 (6 bases). Germline CDR1 reads LGHNA; CDR2 reads YNFKEQ. The CDR3 contains 16 residues. Between the trimmed V and J ends, which lost 0 bases and 3 bases, there was a span of 15 bases.

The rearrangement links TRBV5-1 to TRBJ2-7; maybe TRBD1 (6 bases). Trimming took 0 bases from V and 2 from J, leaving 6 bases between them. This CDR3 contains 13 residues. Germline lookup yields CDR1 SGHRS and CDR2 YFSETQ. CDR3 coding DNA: TGCGCCAGCAGCTTGGACAGGGCCTACGAGCAGTACTTC. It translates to CASSLDRAYEQYF.

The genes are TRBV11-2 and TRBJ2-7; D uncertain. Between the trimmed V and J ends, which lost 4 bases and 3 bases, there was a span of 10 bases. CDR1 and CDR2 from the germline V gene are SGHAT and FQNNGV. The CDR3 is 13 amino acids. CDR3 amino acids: CASSSPSGYEQYF. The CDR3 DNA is TGTGCCAGCAGCTCCCCCTCGGGCTACGAGCAGTACTTC.

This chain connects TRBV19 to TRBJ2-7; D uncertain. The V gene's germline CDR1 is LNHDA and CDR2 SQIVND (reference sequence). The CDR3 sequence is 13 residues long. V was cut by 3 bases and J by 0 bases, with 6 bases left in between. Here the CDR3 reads CASSMRNSYEQYF. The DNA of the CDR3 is TGTGCCAGTAGTATGAGAAACTCCTACGAGCAGTACTTC.

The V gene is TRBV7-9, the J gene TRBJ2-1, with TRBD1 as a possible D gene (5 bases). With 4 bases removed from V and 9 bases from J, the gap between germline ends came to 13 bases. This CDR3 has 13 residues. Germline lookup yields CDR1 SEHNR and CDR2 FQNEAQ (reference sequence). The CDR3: CASSYRQNSEQFF. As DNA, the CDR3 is TGTGCCAGCAGCTACAGACAGAACTCTGAGCAGTTCTTC.

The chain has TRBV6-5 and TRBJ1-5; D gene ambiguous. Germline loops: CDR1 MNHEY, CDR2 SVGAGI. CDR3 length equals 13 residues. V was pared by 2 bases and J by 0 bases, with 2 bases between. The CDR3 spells CASSYRSNQPQHF. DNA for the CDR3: TGTGCCAGCAGTTACCGTAGCAATCAGCCCCAGCATTTT.

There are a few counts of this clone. Written as DNA, the CDR3 is TGTGCCAGCACCCCGGCCTCGTTTGGCACCTTC. Translating it yields CASTPASFGTF. This chain joins TRBV7-9 and TRBJ1-2, with D hard to call. Trimming took 7 bases from V and 13 from J, leaving 16 bases between them. The CDR3 is made up of 11 amino acids. Per germline, CDR1 SEHNR and CDR2 FQNEAQ (reference sequence).

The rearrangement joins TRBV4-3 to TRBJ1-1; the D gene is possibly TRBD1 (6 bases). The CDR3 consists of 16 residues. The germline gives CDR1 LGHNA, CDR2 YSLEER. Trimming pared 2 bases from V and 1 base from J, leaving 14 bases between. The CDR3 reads CASSQLTGRGNTEAFF. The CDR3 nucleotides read TGCGCCAGCAGCCAACTTACAGGGAGGGGGAACACTGAAGCTTTCTTT.

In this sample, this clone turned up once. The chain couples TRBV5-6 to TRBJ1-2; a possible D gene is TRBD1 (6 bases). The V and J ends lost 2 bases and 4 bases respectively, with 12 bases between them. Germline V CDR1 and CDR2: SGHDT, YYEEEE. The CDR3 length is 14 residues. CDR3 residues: CASSLGTPLYGYTF. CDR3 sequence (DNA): TGTGCCAGCAGCTTAGGGACACCGCTCTATGGCTACACCTTC.

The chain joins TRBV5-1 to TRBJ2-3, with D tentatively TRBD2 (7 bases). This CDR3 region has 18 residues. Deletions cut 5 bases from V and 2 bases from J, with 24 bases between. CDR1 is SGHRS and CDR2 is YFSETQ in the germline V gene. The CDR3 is CASRGGGLLGSSTDTQYF. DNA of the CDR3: TGCGCCAGCAGAGGGGGGGGCTTATTGGGATCTTCCACAGATACGCAGTATTTT.

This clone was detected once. CDR3 nucleotides: TGTGCCAGCAGCCCCGGACAGGGGAGAGAGACCCAGTACTTC. Translated: CASSPGQGRETQYF. The gene calls are TRBV5-6 and TRBJ2-5; TRBD1 matches 9 bases. Germline CDR1 is SGHDT and CDR2 is YYEEEE. V lost 4 bases and J lost 4; bases outside the gene matches: 5. CDR3 length: 14 amino acids.

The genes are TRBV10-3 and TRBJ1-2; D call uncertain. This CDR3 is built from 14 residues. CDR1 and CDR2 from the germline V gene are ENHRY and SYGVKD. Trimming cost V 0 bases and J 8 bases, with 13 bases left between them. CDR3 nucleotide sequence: TGTGCCATCAGTGAGTCTAGGAACCGGTTGGGCTACACCTTC. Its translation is CAISESRNRLGYTF.

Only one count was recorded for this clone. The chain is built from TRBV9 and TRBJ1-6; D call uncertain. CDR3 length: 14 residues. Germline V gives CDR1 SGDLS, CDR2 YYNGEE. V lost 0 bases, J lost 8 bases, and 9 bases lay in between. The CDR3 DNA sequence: TGTGCCAGCAGCGTAGAGGGCAGTTATTCACCCCTCCACTTT. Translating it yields CASSVEGSYSPLHF.

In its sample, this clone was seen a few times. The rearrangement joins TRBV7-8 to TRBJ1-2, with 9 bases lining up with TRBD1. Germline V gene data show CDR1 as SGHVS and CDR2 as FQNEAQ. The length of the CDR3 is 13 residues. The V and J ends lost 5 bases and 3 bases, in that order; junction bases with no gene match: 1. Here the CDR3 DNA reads TGTGCCAGCAGCGGGGACAGGGACTATGGCTACACCTTC. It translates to CASSGDRDYGYTF.

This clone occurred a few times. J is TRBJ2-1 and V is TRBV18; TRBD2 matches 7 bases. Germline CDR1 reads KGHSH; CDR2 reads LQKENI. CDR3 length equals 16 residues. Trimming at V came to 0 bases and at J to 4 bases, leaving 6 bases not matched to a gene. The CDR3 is CASSPPGGAGYNEQFF. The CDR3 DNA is TGTGCCAGCTCACCACCGGGAGGGGCGGGATACAATGAGCAGTTCTTC.

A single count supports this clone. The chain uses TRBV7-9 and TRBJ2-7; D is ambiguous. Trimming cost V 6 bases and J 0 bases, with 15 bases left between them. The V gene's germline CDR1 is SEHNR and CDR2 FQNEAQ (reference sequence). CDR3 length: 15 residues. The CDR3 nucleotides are TGTGCCAGCAGTCCACGGACGTCAAGCTCCTACGAGCAGTACTTC. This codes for CASSPRTSSSYEQYF.

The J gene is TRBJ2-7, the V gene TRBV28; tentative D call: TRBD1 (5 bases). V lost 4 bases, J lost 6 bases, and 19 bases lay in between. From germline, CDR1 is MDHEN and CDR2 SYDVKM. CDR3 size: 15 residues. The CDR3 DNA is TGTGCCAGCAGTTCCCCGGGTCAGGGTAACGGCGAGCAGTACTTC. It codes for CASSSPGQGNGEQYF.

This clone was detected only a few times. As DNA, the CDR3 is TGTGCCAGTATCTTATCACCGGGACAGCGAAACACCATATATTTT. Its protein product is CASILSPGQRNTIYF. The rearrangement links TRBV19 to TRBJ1-3, with 7 bases matching TRBD1. Looked up from germline, CDR1 is LNHDA and CDR2 is SQIVND (reference sequence). The junction had 11 bases not matched to a gene; V was cut back by 7 bases and J by 5 bases. This CDR3 is 15 amino acids long.

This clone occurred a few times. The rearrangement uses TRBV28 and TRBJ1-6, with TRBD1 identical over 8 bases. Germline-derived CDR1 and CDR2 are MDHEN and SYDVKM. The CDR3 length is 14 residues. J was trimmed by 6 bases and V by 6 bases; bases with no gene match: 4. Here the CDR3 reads CASRGTGGNSPLHF. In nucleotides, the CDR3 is TGTGCCAGCAGGGGGACAGGAGGTAATTCACCCCTCCACTTT.